One T cell receptor beta chain is described in this entry. Its antigen is not known. V was cut by 3 bases and J by 5 bases, with 11 bases left in between. From germline, CDR1 is LNHDA and CDR2 SQIVND (reference sequence). The CDR3 is 14 residues long. These data are taken from a study of cytomegalovirus exposure and HLA in healthy donors. Study at large: A previous analysis identified approximately 120 million unique TCR beta sequences derived from 180 million or so T cells.

PCR involved 60 Vbeta and 13 Jbeta primers. Sequencing was performed with immunoSEQ multiplex PCR; in TCRdb, only in-frame clones are kept and a portion is missing. Altogether tens of thousands of clones are present, approximately 72% being singletons, with the ten largest covering approximately 11%. Overall study findings and caveats: There was a cluster of highly shared sequence variants that was likely a sequencing artifact. The study assumed roughly uniform donor sequencing depth for presence/absence analyses. As a later analysis revealed, most CMV-associated TCR beta chains appeared HLA-restricted.

The TCR sequence derives from a woman in her 30s in good health and CMV-seronegative. This chain joins TRBV19 and TRBJ1-5; TRBD1 might be the D (6 bases). Sequencing was carried out using PBMCs. DNA of the CDR3: TGTGCCAGTAGTATGACAGGACCCCATCAGCCCCAGCATTTT. This translates into CASSMTGPHQPQHF.